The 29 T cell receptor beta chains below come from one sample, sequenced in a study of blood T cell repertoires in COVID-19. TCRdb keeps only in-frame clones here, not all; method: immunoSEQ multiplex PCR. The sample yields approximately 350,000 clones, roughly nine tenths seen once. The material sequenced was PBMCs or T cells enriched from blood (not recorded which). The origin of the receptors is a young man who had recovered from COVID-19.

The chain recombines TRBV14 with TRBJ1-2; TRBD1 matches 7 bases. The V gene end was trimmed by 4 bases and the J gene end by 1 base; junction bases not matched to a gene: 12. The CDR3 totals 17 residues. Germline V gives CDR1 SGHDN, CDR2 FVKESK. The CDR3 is CASSRSRGGFYNYGYTF. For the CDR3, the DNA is TGTGCCAGCAGCCGGAGTAGAGGGGGCTTCTATAACTATGGCTACACCTTC.

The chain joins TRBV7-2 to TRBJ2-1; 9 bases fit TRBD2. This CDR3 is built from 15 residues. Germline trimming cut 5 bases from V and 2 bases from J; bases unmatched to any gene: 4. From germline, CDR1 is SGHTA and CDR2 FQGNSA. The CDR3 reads CASSRLAGTYNEQFF. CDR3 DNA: TGTGCCAGCAGCCGGCTAGCGGGAACCTACAATGAGCAGTTCTTC. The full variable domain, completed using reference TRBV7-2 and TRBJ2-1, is GAGVSQSPSNKVTEKGKDVELRCDPISGHTALYWYRQSLGQGLEFLIYFQGNSAPDKSGLPSDRFSAERTGGSVSTLTIQRTQQEDSAVYLCASSRLAGTYNEQFFGPGTRLTVL.

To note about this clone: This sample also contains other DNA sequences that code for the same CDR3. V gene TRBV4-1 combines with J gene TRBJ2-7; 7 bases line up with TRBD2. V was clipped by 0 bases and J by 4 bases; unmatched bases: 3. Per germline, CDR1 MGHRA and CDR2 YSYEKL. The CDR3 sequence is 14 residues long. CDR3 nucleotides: TGCGCCAGCAGCCAAGACGGGGGGAGTTACGAGCAGTACTTC. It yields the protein CASSQDGGSYEQYF.

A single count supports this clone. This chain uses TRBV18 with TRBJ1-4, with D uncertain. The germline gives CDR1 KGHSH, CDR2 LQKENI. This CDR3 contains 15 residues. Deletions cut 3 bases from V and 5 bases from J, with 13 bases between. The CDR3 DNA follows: TGTGCCAGCTCACCTCTCTCAGGTTTCAATGAAAAACTGTTTTTT. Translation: CASSPLSGFNEKLFF.

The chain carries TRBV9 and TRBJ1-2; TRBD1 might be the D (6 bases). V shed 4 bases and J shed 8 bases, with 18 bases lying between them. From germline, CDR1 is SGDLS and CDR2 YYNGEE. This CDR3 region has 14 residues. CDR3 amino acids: CASSPTDRPGGYTF. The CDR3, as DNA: TGTGCCAGCAGCCCTACCGACAGGCCGGGGGGCTACACCTTC.

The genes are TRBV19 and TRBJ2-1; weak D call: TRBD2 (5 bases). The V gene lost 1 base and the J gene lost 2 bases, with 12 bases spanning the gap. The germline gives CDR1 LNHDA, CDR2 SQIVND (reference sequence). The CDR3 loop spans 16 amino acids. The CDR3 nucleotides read TGTGCCAGTAGTATAGGCTTTACTAGGCCCTACAATGAGCAGTTCTTC. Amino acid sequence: CASSIGFTRPYNEQFF. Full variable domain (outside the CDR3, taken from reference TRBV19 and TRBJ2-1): DGGITQSPKYLFRKEGQNVTLSCEQNLNHDAMYWYRQDPGQGLRLIYYSQIVNDFQKGDIAEGYSVSREKKESFPLTVTSAQKNPTAFYLCASSIGFTRPYNEQFFGPGTRLTVL.

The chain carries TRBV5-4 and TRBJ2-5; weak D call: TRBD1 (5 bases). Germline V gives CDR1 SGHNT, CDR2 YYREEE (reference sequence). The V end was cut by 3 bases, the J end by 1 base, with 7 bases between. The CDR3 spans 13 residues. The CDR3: CASSYQGQETQYF. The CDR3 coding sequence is TGTGCCAGCAGCTATCAGGGCCAAGAGACCCAGTACTTC.

In DNA, the CDR3 is TGTGCCAGCACCGGACTAGCGGGAAGTCTAAATGAGCAGTTCTTC. Translation: CASTGLAGSLNEQFF. This chain joins TRBV7-2 and TRBJ2-1; 12 bases are a match to TRBD2. V lost 7 bases, J lost 7 bases, and 8 bases stayed unmatched. The CDR3 spans 15 residues. CDR1 is SGHTA, CDR2 FQGNSA, per germline.

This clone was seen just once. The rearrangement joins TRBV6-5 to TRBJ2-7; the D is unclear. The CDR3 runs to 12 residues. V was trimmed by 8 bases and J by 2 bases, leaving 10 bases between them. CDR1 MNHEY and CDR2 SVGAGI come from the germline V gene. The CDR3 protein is CASLPPAYEQYF. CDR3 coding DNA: TGTGCCAGCCTACCACCCGCCTACGAGCAGTACTTC.

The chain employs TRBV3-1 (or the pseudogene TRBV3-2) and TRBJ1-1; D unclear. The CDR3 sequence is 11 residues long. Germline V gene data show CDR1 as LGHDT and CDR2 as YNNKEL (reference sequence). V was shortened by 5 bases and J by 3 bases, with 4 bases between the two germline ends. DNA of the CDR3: TGTGCCAGCAGCACTTACACTGAAGCTTTCTTT. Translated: CASSTYTEAFF.

This chain's CDR3 is CASSFTTPSSYEQYF. The CDR3 nucleotides read TGTGCCAGCAGTTTTACGACACCCAGCTCCTACGAGCAGTACTTC. The chain joins TRBV28 to TRBJ2-7; no firm D call. CDR1 is MDHEN and CDR2 is SYDVKM in the germline V gene. V lost 3 bases and J lost 0, with 12 bases in between. The CDR3 loop spans 15 amino acids. Supplemented by reference TRBV28 and TRBJ2-7, the full variable domain reads DVKVTQSSRYLVKRTGEKVFLECVQDMDHENMFWYRQDPGLGLRLIYFSYDVKMKEKGDIPEGYSVSREKKERFSLILESASTNQTSMYLCASSFTTPSSYEQYFGPGTRLTVT.

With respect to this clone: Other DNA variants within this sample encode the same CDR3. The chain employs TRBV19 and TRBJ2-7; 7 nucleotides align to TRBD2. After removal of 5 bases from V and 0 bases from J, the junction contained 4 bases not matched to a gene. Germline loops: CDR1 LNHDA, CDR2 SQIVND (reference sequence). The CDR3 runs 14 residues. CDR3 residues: CASSSGGSSYEQYF. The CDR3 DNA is TGTGCCAGTAGTTCAGGCGGGAGCTCCTACGAGCAGTACTTC. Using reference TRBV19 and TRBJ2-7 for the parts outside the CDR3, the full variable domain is DGGITQSPKYLFRKEGQNVTLSCEQNLNHDAMYWYRQDPGQGLRLIYYSQIVNDFQKGDIAEGYSVSREKKESFPLTVTSAQKNPTAFYLCASSSGGSSYEQYFGPGTRLTVT.

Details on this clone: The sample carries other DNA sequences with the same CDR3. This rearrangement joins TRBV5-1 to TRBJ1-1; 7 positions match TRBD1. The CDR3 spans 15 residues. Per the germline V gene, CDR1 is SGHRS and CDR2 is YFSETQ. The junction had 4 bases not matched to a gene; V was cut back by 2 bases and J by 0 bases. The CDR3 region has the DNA TGCGCCAGCAGCTTAACCGGGACAGTGAACACTGAAGCTTTCTTT. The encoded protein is CASSLTGTVNTEAFF.

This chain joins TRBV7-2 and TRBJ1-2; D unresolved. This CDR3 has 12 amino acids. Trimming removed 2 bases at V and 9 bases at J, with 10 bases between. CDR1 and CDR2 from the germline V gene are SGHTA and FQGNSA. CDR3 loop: CASSLRLFSYTF. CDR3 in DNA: TGTGCCAGCAGCTTACGCCTATTTAGCTACACCTTC.

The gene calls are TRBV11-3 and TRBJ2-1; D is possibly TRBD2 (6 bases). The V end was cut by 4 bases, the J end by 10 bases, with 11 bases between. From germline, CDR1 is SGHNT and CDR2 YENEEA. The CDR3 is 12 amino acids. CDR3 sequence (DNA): TGTGCCAGCAGCTCACTAGGAGGGGAGCAGTTCTTC. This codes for CASSSLGGEQFF.

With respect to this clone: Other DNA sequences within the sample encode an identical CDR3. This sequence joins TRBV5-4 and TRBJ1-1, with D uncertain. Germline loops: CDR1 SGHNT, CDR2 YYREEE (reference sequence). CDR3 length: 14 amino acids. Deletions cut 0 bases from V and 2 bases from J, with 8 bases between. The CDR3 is CASSLDRVNTEAFF. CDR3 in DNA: TGTGCCAGCAGCTTGGATAGAGTAAACACTGAAGCTTTCTTT.

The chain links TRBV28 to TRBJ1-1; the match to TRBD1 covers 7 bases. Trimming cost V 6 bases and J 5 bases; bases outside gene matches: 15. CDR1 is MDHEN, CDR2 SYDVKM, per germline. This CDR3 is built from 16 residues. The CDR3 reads CASRFRTGQQGTEAFF. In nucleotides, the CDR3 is TGTGCCAGCAGATTCAGGACAGGTCAGCAAGGTACTGAAGCTTTCTTT.

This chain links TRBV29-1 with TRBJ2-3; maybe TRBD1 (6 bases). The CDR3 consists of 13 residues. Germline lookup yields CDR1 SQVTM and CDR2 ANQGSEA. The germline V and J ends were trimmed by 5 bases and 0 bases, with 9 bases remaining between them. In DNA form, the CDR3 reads TGCAGCGTTTCAGGGGCTAGCACAGATACGCAGTATTTT. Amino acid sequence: CSVSGASTDTQYF.

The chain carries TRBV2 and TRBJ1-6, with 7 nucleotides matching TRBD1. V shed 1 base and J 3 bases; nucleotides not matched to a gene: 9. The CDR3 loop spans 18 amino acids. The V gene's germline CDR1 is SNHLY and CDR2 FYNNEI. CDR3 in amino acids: CASSEVEGGRVYNSPLHF. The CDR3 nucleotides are TGTGCCAGCAGTGAAGTTGAAGGGGGCAGGGTCTATAATTCACCCCTCCACTTT.

This CDR3 reads CASSTGQAHTEAFF. Here the CDR3 DNA reads TGTGCCAGCAGCACTGGACAGGCACACACTGAAGCTTTCTTT. The rearrangement links TRBV9 to TRBJ1-1; 7 bases align to TRBD1. Germline V gene data show CDR1 as SGDLS and CDR2 as YYNGEE. V was pared by 4 bases and J by 3 bases, with 6 bases of the junction left unmatched. This CDR3 comprises 14 residues.

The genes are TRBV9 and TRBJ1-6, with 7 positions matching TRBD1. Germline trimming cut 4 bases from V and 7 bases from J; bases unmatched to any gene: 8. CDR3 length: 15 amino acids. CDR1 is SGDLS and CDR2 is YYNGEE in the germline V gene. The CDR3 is CASSSRDSSNSPLHF. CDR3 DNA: TGTGCCAGCAGCTCAAGGGACAGCTCAAATTCACCCCTCCACTTT.

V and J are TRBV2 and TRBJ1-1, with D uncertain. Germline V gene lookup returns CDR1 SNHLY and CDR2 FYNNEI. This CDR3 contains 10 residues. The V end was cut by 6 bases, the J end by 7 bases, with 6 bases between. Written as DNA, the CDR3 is TGTGCCAGCAGCCCTGTTGAAGCTTTCTTT. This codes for CASSPVEAFF.

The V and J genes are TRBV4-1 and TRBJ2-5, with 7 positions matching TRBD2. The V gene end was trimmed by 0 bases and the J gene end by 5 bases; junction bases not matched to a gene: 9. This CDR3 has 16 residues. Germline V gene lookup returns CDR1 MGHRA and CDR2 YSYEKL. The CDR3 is CASSQEVAGGGETQYF. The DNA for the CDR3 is TGCGCCAGCAGCCAAGAGGTTGCCGGGGGAGGGGAGACCCAGTACTTC.

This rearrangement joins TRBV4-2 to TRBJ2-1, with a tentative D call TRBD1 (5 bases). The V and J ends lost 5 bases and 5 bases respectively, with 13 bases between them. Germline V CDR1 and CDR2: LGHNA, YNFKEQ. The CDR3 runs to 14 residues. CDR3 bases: TGTGCCAGCAGCACCCTAAGACAGCACAATGAGCAGTTCTTC. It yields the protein CASSTLRQHNEQFF.

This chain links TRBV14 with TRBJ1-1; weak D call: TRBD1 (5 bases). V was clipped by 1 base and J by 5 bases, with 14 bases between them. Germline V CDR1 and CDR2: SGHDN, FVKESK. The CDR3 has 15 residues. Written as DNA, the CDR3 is TGTGCCAGCAGCCAAGGATGGGGGAGGAGGACTGAAGCTTTCTTT. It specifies CASSQGWGRRTEAFF.

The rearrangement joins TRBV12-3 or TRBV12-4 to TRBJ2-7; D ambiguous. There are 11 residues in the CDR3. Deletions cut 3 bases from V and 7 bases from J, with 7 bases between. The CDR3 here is CASSFMAEQYF. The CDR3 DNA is TGTGCCAGCAGTTTTATGGCAGAGCAGTACTTC.

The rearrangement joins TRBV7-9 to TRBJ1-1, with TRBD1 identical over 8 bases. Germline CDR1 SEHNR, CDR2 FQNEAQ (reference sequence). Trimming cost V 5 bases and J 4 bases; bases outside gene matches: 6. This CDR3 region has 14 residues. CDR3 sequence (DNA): TGTGCCAGCAGCGCGGACAGGGTGATCACTGAAGCTTTCTTT. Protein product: CASSADRVITEAFF.

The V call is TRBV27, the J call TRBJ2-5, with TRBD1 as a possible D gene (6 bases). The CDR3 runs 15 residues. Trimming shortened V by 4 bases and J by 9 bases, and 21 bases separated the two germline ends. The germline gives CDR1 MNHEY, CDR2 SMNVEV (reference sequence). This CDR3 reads CASSSINRDGLAQYF. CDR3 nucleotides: TGTGCCAGCAGTTCCATAAACAGGGATGGGCTAGCCCAGTACTTC.

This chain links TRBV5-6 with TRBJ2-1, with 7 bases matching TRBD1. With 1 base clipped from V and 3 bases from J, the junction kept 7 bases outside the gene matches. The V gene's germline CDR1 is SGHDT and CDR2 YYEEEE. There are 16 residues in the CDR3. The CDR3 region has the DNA TGTGCCAGCAGCTTGTACCGGGACAGCCGCTACAATGAGCAGTTCTTC. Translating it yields CASSLYRDSRYNEQFF.